This T cell receptor (beta chain) emerged from a study of blood T cell repertoires in COVID-19. As for the study in general: T cells, B-cell-depleted T cells, or PBMCs provided the cDNA or gDNA that served as material.

The CDR3 has 16 amino acids. Germline-derived CDR1 and CDR2 are SGHTA and FQGTGA. V was pared by 0 bases and J by 0 bases, with 10 bases between. As processed by the authors: Amplification of reference gene primers provided the estimated nucleated cell counts. Data came from immunoSEQ multiplex PCR; TCRdb stores just in-frame clones and leaves some out. V and J calls and clone size come straight from that table; D and trimming were deduced from the DNA. The sample shows approximately 250,000 clones, approximately 90% of them seen only once. This receptor was taken from a man aged 18 to 29 with active or convalescent COVID-19. The gene calls are TRBV7-3 and TRBJ2-3; maybe TRBD2 (6 bases). The specimen was peripheral blood. CDR3 nucleotide sequence: TGTGCCAGCAGCTTAACCCTAGCGCCTAGCACAGATACGCAGTATTTT. This gives the protein CASSLTLAPSTDTQYF. The full variable domain, in which reference TRBV7-3 and TRBJ2-3 provide the parts outside the CDR3, is GAGVSQTPSNKVTEKGKYVELRCDPISGHTALYWYRQSLGQGPEFLIYFQGTGAADDSGLPNDRFFAVRPEGSVSTLKIQRTERGDSAVYLCASSLTLAPSTDTQYFGPGTRLTVL.